Shown below are 11 T cell receptor beta chains from a single sample sequenced in a study of cytomegalovirus exposure and HLA in healthy donors. PCR involved 60 Vbeta and 13 Jbeta primers. This table comes from immunoSEQ multiplex PCR, and its TCRdb copy is limited to in-frame clones, with some not included. Of about 130,000 clones in the sample, roughly 63% were seen once. Sequencing was carried out using PBMCs. These receptor sequences come from a young man in good health and CMV-seropositive.

The chain employs TRBV9 and TRBJ2-1; 10 nucleotides line up with TRBD2. The V gene end was trimmed by 0 bases and the J gene end by 7 bases; junction bases not matched to a gene: 13. The length of the CDR3 is 18 residues. Germline CDR1 SGDLS, CDR2 YYNGEE. The CDR3: CASSVDIWASGSLNEQFF. For the CDR3, the DNA is TGTGCCAGCAGCGTAGATATTTGGGCTAGCGGGAGCTTGAATGAGCAGTTCTTC.

Concerning this clone itself: The junction and the germline gene differ at one end; a read error may be behind it. The rearrangement uses TRBV10-1 and TRBJ2-7; D is unresolved. CDR1 is WNHNN and CDR2 is SYGVQD in the germline V gene (reference sequence). The CDR3 covers 11 residues. CDR3 residues: CASSDPYGQYF. CDR3 sequence (DNA): TGCGCCAGCAGTGACCCCTACGGGCAGTACTTC.

Ten or more counts support this clone. The chain employs TRBV2 and TRBJ2-3, with 7 nucleotides matching TRBD1. Per the germline V gene, CDR1 is SNHLY and CDR2 is FYNNEI. With 6 bases clipped from V and 1 base from J, the junction kept 4 bases outside the gene matches. The CDR3 is 14 residues long. The CDR3 here is CASRYRGGTDTQYF. Here the CDR3 DNA reads TGTGCCAGCAGGTACAGGGGAGGCACAGATACGCAGTATTTT.

This clone was counted a few times. The rearrangement joins TRBV7-2 to TRBJ2-7; a possible D gene is TRBD2 (6 bases). Germline CDR1 SGHTA, CDR2 FQGNSA. The CDR3 runs to 14 residues. The V end was cut by 4 bases, the J end by 10 bases, with 20 bases between. CDR3 in DNA: TGTGCCAGCAGCTCCGGTCCCCGGACTACGTTACAGTACTTC. As protein: CASSSGPRTTLQYF.

V usage is TRBV5-1 and J usage is TRBJ2-3, with 10 bases matching TRBD1. The germline gives CDR1 SGHRS, CDR2 YFSETQ. V lost 4 bases, J lost 2 bases, and 4 bases stayed unmatched. The CDR3 sequence is 15 residues long. CDR3 sequence: CASSPGTGATDTQYF. For the CDR3, the DNA is TGCGCCAGCAGCCCCGGGACAGGGGCCACAGATACGCAGTATTTT.

This clone was counted between two and nine times. The V and J genes are TRBV5-1 and TRBJ1-4; a possible D gene is TRBD1 (5 bases). This CDR3 spans 13 amino acids. Trimming removed 3 bases at V and 7 bases at J, with 10 bases between. Germline-derived CDR1 and CDR2 are SGHRS and YFSETQ. CDR3 sequence: CASSSAGLEKLFF. The CDR3 DNA is TGCGCCAGCAGCTCGGCAGGGCTTGAAAAACTGTTTTTT.

The chain couples TRBV10-1 to TRBJ2-5; 11 bases align to TRBD2. This CDR3 contains 16 residues. The J segment lost 2 bases and the V segment lost 3 bases, leaving 5 bases of the junction unmatched. The germline V gene encodes CDR1 WNHNN and CDR2 SYGVQD (reference sequence). CDR3 residues: CASSDGLAGGQETQYF. DNA of the CDR3: TGCGCCAGCAGTGATGGCCTAGCGGGGGGACAAGAGACCCAGTACTTC.

The chain links TRBV7-3 to TRBJ2-2; D gene uncertain. With 0 bases removed from V and 6 bases from J, the gap between germline ends came to 8 bases. CDR3 length: 14 residues. The germline V gene encodes CDR1 SGHTA and CDR2 FQGTGA. The chain's CDR3 is CASSLTAEAGELFF. In DNA form, the CDR3 reads TGTGCCAGCAGCTTAACGGCGGAAGCCGGGGAGCTGTTTTTT.

This chain joins TRBV4-2 and TRBJ1-1; D is undetermined. The CDR3 sequence is 15 residues long. Germline lookup yields CDR1 LGHNA and CDR2 YNFKEQ. Between the trimmed V and J ends, which lost 0 bases and 4 bases, there was a span of 12 bases. The CDR3 loop reads CASSQEAGVGTEAFF. CDR3 in DNA: TGTGCCAGCAGCCAAGAGGCCGGGGTCGGCACTGAAGCTTTCTTT.

The V gene is TRBV2, the J gene TRBJ2-5; D gene ambiguous. Germline CDR1 and CDR2: SNHLY and FYNNEI. The CDR3 is 12 amino acids. Trimming stripped 4 bases from V and 4 bases from J, with 7 bases between. The CDR3 is CASSAIRETQYF. Here the CDR3 DNA reads TGTGCCAGCAGTGCCATTAGAGAGACCCAGTACTTC.

This clone was detected only a few times. The rearrangement joins TRBV18 to TRBJ1-3; D may be TRBD1 (5 bases). Deletions cut 5 bases from V and 0 bases from J, with 11 bases between. CDR3 size: 15 residues. The germline V gene has CDR1 KGHSH and CDR2 LQKENI. The CDR3, as DNA: TGTGCCAGCTCATCGACAGTTAGCTCTGGAAACACCATATATTTT. Protein product: CASSSTVSSGNTIYF. Supplemented by reference TRBV18 and TRBJ1-3, the full variable domain reads NAGVMQNPRHLVRRRGQEARLRCSPMKGHSHVYWYRQLPEEGLKFMVYLQKENIIDESGMPKERFSAEFPKEGPSILRIQQVVRGDSAAYFCASSSTVSSGNTIYFGEGSWLTVV.